These 25 T cell receptor beta chains originate from one sample sequenced in a study of CD8+CD57+ T cells in acquired aplastic anemia. Genomic DNA constituted the template upon which TCR beta VDJ and CDR3 profiling was performed. Via MiXCR, TCRdb re-called the reads, giving one row per CDR3 protein. The table records approximately 170,000 distinct CDR3 sequences, roughly 50% of them present only once. The patients chosen for sequencing had shown expansion of CD8+CD57+ cells (detected by flow cytometry). The sample consisted of sorted CD4+, CD8+, or CD8+CD57+ T cells (not recorded which) from PBMCs. These receptors all come from a human donor with aplastic anemia.

This clonotype was detected many times. The rearrangement uses TRBV6-1 and TRBJ1-2; possibly TRBD1 for D (5 bases). Trimming took 6 bases from V and 2 from J, leaving 13 bases between them. CDR3 length: 14 residues. CDR1 and CDR2 (germline): MNHNS, SASEGT. CDR3 bases: TGTGCCAGCAGCCCCCGGGGCACCAACTATGGCTACACCTTC. It specifies CASSPRGTNYGYTF.

The V call is TRBV24-1, the J call TRBJ2-1; tentatively, D is TRBD2 (6 bases). Germline V gives CDR1 KGHDR, CDR2 SFDVKD. CDR3 size: 13 residues. Deletions cut 7 bases from V and 5 bases from J, with 11 bases between. The CDR3 DNA sequence: TGTGCCACCAGCGGGGGTCGAAACAATGAGCAGTTCTTC. This translates into CATSGGRNNEQFF.

This clonotype was picked up one time. Relative to the germline gene, one junction end is altered; a read error may explain this. The chain combines TRBV7-7 with TRBJ1-1; D unresolved. Germline assignment: CDR1 SSHAT and CDR2 FNYEAQ (reference sequence). CDR3 length equals 11 residues. The chain's CDR3 is CASSHGREAFF. DNA for the CDR3: TGCGCCAGCAGCCATGGCCGTGAAGCTTTCTTT.

This clonotype was picked up many times. The gene calls are TRBV14 and TRBJ2-7; 13 positions agree with TRBD2. The CDR3 runs 17 residues. J gave up 1 base and V 2 bases, and 5 bases lay outside the gene matches. Germline lookup yields CDR1 SGHDN and CDR2 FVKESK. CDR3 DNA: TGTGCCAGCAGCCAATCTAAGGGACTAGCGGGGTCCTACGAGCAGTACTTC. Its protein is CASSQSKGLAGSYEQYF.

There are many counts of this clonotype. The chain couples TRBV3-1 to TRBJ1-6, with D uncertain. V lost 0 bases and J 14 bases, leaving 14 bases between the germline ends. The CDR3 spans 14 residues. Germline-derived CDR1 and CDR2 are LGHDT and YNNKEL (reference sequence). CDR3 loop: CASSQDHGVQSLHF. CDR3 bases: TGTGCCAGCAGCCAAGATCACGGGGTCCAGTCCCTCCACTTT.

The V call is TRBV2, the J call TRBJ2-7; 8 positions match TRBD1. Unmatched junction bases numbered 5, after V lost 7 bases and J lost 3 bases. The CDR3 sequence is 13 residues long. Germline V CDR1 and CDR2: SNHLY, FYNNEI. The CDR3 loop is CASNPGTGYEQYF. The CDR3, as DNA: TGTGCCAGCAACCCCGGGACAGGCTACGAGCAGTACTTC.

This clonotype was seen ten or more times. The chain combines TRBV11-3 with TRBJ2-5; 15 positions agree with TRBD2. The CDR3 loop spans 17 amino acids. After removal of 5 bases from V and 2 bases from J, the junction contained 6 bases not matched to a gene. Germline values: CDR1 SGHNT, CDR2 YENEEA. CDR3 sequence reads: CASSTRTSGREQETQYF. CDR3 nucleotides: TGTGCCAGCAGCACCCGGACTAGCGGGAGGGAACAAGAGACCCAGTACTTC.

This clonotype has only a few counts. This chain links TRBV12-3 or TRBV12-4 with TRBJ1-2; no firm D call. The CDR3 loop spans 14 amino acids. Trimming removed 5 bases from V and 7 bases from J, with 17 bases in between. This chain's CDR3 is CASSLGGELGGYTF. Here the CDR3 DNA reads TGTGCCAGCAGTCTAGGCGGGGAATTGGGTGGCTACACCTTC.

V is TRBV10-2 and J is TRBJ2-1, with 12 bases that match TRBD2. V trimming: 4 bases; J trimming: 0 bases; junction bases outside the gene matches: 7. CDR3 size: 18 residues. Germline V gene lookup returns CDR1 WSHSY and CDR2 SAAADI. DNA of the CDR3: TGCGCCAGCAGTGCCGTCGGACTAGCGGGAAGCTCCTACAATGAGCAGTTCTTC. Its protein product is CASSAVGLAGSSYNEQFF.

At least ten counts were recorded for this clonotype. The V gene is TRBV19, the J gene TRBJ2-1; 12 nucleotides agree with TRBD2. Germline trimming cut 1 base from V and 9 bases from J; bases unmatched to any gene: 4. The CDR3 consists of 15 residues. Germline values: CDR1 LNHDA, CDR2 SQIVND (reference sequence). The CDR3 here is CASSIGLAGAVEQFF. The CDR3 DNA follows: TGTGCCAGTAGTATAGGACTAGCGGGAGCAGTTGAGCAGTTCTTC. Combining the CDR3 with reference TRBV19 and TRBJ2-1 gives the whole variable domain DGGITQSPKYLFRKEGQNVTLSCEQNLNHDAMYWYRQDPGQGLRLIYYSQIVNDFQKGDIAEGYSVSREKKESFPLTVTSAQKNPTAFYLCASSIGLAGAVEQFFGPGTRLTVL.

This clonotype has ten or more counts. The chain combines TRBV6-6 with TRBJ1-1, with 7 bases that match TRBD1. V shed 2 bases, J shed 5 bases, and the junction held 2 bases outside the gene matches. This CDR3 contains 13 residues. Germline lookup yields CDR1 MNHNY and CDR2 SVGAGI (reference sequence). The CDR3 sequence is CASSYQGGTEAFF. In nucleotides, the CDR3 is TGTGCCAGCAGTTACCAGGGGGGAACTGAAGCTTTCTTT.

This clonotype was counted between two and nine times. This chain links TRBV5-1 with TRBJ1-2; 7 nucleotides align to TRBD1. This CDR3 spans 15 amino acids. V was pared by 3 bases and J by 5 bases, with 10 bases of the junction left unmatched. Germline V gene data show CDR1 as SGHRS and CDR2 as YFSETQ. CDR3: CASSSPSGTDYGYTF. In nucleotides, the CDR3 is TGCGCCAGCAGCTCTCCCTCCGGGACAGATTATGGCTACACCTTC.

The V gene is TRBV5-1, the J gene TRBJ2-1, with 13 bases lining up with TRBD2. Unmatched junction bases numbered 12, after V lost 3 bases and J lost 3 bases. Germline CDR1 reads SGHRS; CDR2 reads YFSETQ. The length of the CDR3 is 19 residues. As DNA, the CDR3 is TGCGCCAGCAGCTCGGTCGGGACTAGCGGGGCCTCTCGCTACAATGAGCAGTTCTTC. Translating it yields CASSSVGTSGASRYNEQFF.

The table lists this clonotype with many counts. This sequence joins TRBV2 and TRBJ2-5, with 9 bases identical to TRBD2. Germline V gene sequence: CDR1 SNHLY, CDR2 FYNNEI. V was pared by 6 bases and J by 5 bases, with 10 bases of the junction left unmatched. The CDR3 sequence is 15 residues long. The chain's CDR3 is CASRGERGVYETQYF. The CDR3 region has the DNA TGTGCCAGCAGGGGAGAGCGGGGGGTATATGAGACCCAGTACTTC.

The chain uses TRBV24-1 and TRBJ1-1; TRBD1 is a possible D gene (6 bases). The germline V and J ends were trimmed by 5 bases and 4 bases, with 10 bases remaining between them. The CDR3 spans 13 residues. Looked up from germline, CDR1 is KGHDR and CDR2 is SFDVKD. This CDR3 reads CATSGQGSTEAFF. As DNA, the CDR3 is TGTGCCACCAGTGGTCAGGGGAGCACTGAAGCTTTCTTT.

Ten or more counts support this clonotype. The chain recombines TRBV9 with TRBJ2-1, with TRBD2 matching over 8 bases. This CDR3 region has 15 residues. V gave up 0 bases and J gave up 9 bases; unmatched junction bases: 8. Germline assignment: CDR1 SGDLS and CDR2 YYNGEE. CDR3 nucleotide sequence: TGTGCCAGCAGCGTAGACGGGGGGGCCATCAGTGAGCAGTTCTTC. Amino acids: CASSVDGGAISEQFF.

This clonotype was found many times. This chain uses TRBV5-6 with TRBJ1-1; D remains ambiguous. Trimming took 4 bases from V and 1 from J, leaving 11 bases between them. This CDR3 spans 14 amino acids. In germline, CDR1 is SGHDT, CDR2 YYEEEE. CDR3 nucleotide sequence: TGTGCCAGCAGCCGAGGACGCCAGAACACTGAAGCTTTCTTT. Its protein is CASSRGRQNTEAFF.

The genes are TRBV15 and TRBJ2-7; D call uncertain. The CDR3 contains 12 residues. Trimming cost V 6 bases and J 7 bases, with 13 bases left between them. The germline CDR1 and CDR2 sequences are LNHNV and YYDKDF (reference sequence). For the CDR3, the DNA is TGTGCCACCAGTGATCCGAATACTGAGCAGTACGTC. As protein: CATSDPNTEQYV.

This clonotype was counted ten times or more. This chain links TRBV7-6 with TRBJ2-7; no clear D. The CDR3 is made up of 14 amino acids. The V end lost 2 bases, the J end lost 1 base, and 9 bases lay between the germline ends. Per germline, CDR1 SGHVS and CDR2 FNYEAQ. CDR3 coding DNA: TGTGCCAGCAGCTTATGGCAGGAATCCTACGAGCAGTACTTC. Protein: CASSLWQESYEQYF.

The sample holds many counts of this clonotype. This chain connects TRBV7-3 to TRBJ1-1; possibly TRBD1 for D (6 bases). V gave up 0 bases and J gave up 8 bases, with 13 bases separating them. Germline CDR1 SGHTA, CDR2 FQGTGA. The CDR3 covers 14 residues. The CDR3 DNA follows: TGTGCCAGCAGCTTAACATGGGGGCCCGACGAAGCTTTCTTT. Amino acids: CASSLTWGPDEAFF.

Points on this clonotype: A read error may explain this, as a much larger clone is one base away. The gene calls are TRBV20-1 and TRBJ2-7, with D possibly being TRBD1 or TRBD2 (5 bases each). Germline CDR1 and CDR2: DFQATT and SNEGSKA (reference sequence). This CDR3 comprises 13 residues. The CDR3 DNA sequence: TGCGGTGCTAGCATGGACACTACCTACGAGCAGTACTTC. Translation: CGASMDTTYEQYF.

This clonotype has just one count. This chain joins TRBV19 and TRBJ1-6; D uncertain. CDR1 and CDR2 from the germline V gene are LNHDA and SQIVND (reference sequence). The CDR3 contains 13 residues. The germline V and J ends were trimmed by 3 bases and 10 bases, with 10 bases remaining between them. CDR3: CASSISVTSPLHF. The DNA of the CDR3 is TGTGCCAGTAGTATTTCTGTCACATCACCCCTCCACTTT. The full variable domain, completed using reference TRBV19 and TRBJ1-6, is DGGITQSPKYLFRKEGQNVTLSCEQNLNHDAMYWYRQDPGQGLRLIYYSQIVNDFQKGDIAEGYSVSREKKESFPLTVTSAQKNPTAFYLCASSISVTSPLHFGNGTRLTVT.

This clonotype was seen a handful of times. With a much larger clone just one base away, this may be a read error. This chain joins TRBV10-3 and TRBJ1-2; tentative D call: TRBD1 (5 bases). Between the trimmed V and J ends, which lost 10 bases and 4 bases, there was a span of 25 bases. Per germline, CDR1 ENHRY and CDR2 SYGVKD. The CDR3 is 16 amino acids. The CDR3 nucleotides are TGTGCCAGCGGTGGCTACCAGGGAAGCCGTACCTATGGCTACACCTTC. It codes for CASGGYQGSRTYGYTF.

Comments on this clonotype: A much larger clone differs from this one at a single base, so this may be a read error. This rearrangement joins TRBV11-1 to TRBJ2-1; D is possibly TRBD1 (5 bases). There are 15 residues in the CDR3. Germline CDR1 and CDR2: SGHAT and FQDESV (reference sequence). The DNA of the CDR3 is TGTTCCAGCAGCTTAGAAGTGGGTGGGGCAAATGAGCAGTTCTTC. This translates into CSSSLEVGGANEQFF.

Ten or more counts support this clonotype. V and J are TRBV29-1 and TRBJ1-4; no definite D call. From germline, CDR1 is SQVTM and CDR2 ANQGSEA. CDR3 size: 12 residues. V lost 1 base to trimming and J lost 7 bases, with 7 bases between them. CDR3 DNA sequence: TGCAGCGTTGAAGGGCCCGCTGAAAAACTGTTTTTT. Translated: CSVEGPAEKLFF.